This is a list of T cell receptor beta chains from one sample in a study of cytomegalovirus exposure and HLA in healthy donors. Measured with immunoSEQ multiplex PCR; TCRdb has only the in-frame clones, and not every one. The profile covers 100,000 to 150,000 clones, with roughly 74% appearing a single time and 5.5% to 7.5% taken by the ten largest. Material: PBMCs. These receptors all come from a woman aged 45-65 years in good health and CMV-seropositive. Both conserved end residues are part of each CDR3. D genes are given only for firm matches. Some rows have no size entry. The others give once, few or many, or a class for an expanded clone.

>NA|13|NA|TRBV2|TRBJ2-7
TGTGCCAGCACCACAGGCGTAGGGTACGAGCAGTACTTC
CASTTGVGYEQYF
>NA|15|NA|TRBV6-5|TRBJ2-1
TGTGCCAGCAGGACGATCCAGGGGTGGGGCAATGAGCAGTTCTTC
CASRTIQGWGNEQFF
>TRBD1|14|NA|TRBV27|TRBJ2-7
TGTGCCAGCAGCCCAGGGGGACGCCCGGACGAGCAGTACTTC
CASSPGGRPDEQYF
>NA|12|NA|TRBV5-6|TRBJ1-5
TGTGCCAGCAGCTTGGGTACACAGCCCCAGCATTTT
CASSLGTQPQHF
>NA|14|NA|TRBV4-2|TRBJ2-7
TGTGCCAGCAGCCGGTCAAGGGGGAATTACGAGCAGTACTTC
CASSRSRGNYEQYF
>TRBD1|13|NA|TRBV5-6|TRBJ1-2
TGTGCCTCGACCGGGACAGCGAGCTATGGCTACACCTTC
CASTGTASYGYTF
>TRBD2|13|NA|TRBV29-1|TRBJ2-7
TGCAGCGTCCAGCGGGGTAGTACGTACGAGCAGTACTTC
CSVQRGSTYEQYF
>NA|11|NA|TRBV6-7|TRBJ1-1
TGTGCCAGCAGGACGAGCGGTGGCGCTTTCTTT
CASRTSGGAFF
>TRBD1|15|NA|TRBV9|TRBJ2-2
TGTGCCAGCAGCGGTGGACAGGGAATCACCGGGGAGCTGTTTTTT
CASSGGQGITGELFF
>TRBD1|14|NA|TRBV2|TRBJ1-2
TGTGCCAGCGGCTCGGGACAGGGTATTAGCGGCTACACCTTC
CASGSGQGISGYTF
>NA|13|NA|TRBV6-5|TRBJ1-2
TGTGCCAGCACACGTGGGGTACGGGGGACCCCTTCATTC
CASTRGVRGTPSF
>NA|11|few|TRBV29-1|TRBJ2-3
TGCAGCGTTGACACAACAGATACGCAGTATTTT
CSVDTTDTQYF
>TRBD2|16|once|TRBV5-4|TRBJ2-5
TGTGCCAGCAGCACGGTAACGGGGGGGTCCGGGGAGACCCAGTACTTC
CASSTVTGGSGETQYF
>TRBD1|15|once|TRBV19|TRBJ1-1
TGTGCCAGTAGTCCCCGAGGACAGGGGGACACTGAAGCTTTCTTT
CASSPRGQGDTEAFF
>TRBD1|16|few|TRBV5-1|TRBJ2-1
TGCGCCAGCAGCCCCCTAGACAGGGGTCTGTACAATGAGCAGTTCTTC
CASSPLDRGLYNEQFF
>NA|16|NA|TRBV5-1|TRBJ1-6
TGCGCCAGCACCCCTGGAGACGAAGGCCTAGGTTCACCCCTCCACTTT
CASTPGDEGLGSPLHF
>NA|14|NA|TRBV19|TRBJ1-2
TGTGCCAGTAGTATGGACCAGGGCCTCTATGGCTACACCTTC
CASSMDQGLYGYTF
>NA|14|NA|TRBV6-1|TRBJ1-2
TGTGCCAGCAGAGCCAACCAGGGGAACTATGGCTACACCTTC
CASRANQGNYGYTF
>TRBD2|15|once|TRBV5-4|TRBJ2-7
TGTGCCAGCAGCGATATGGGGGGGAGCTCCTACGAGCAGTACTTC
CASSDMGGSSYEQYF
>TRBD1|14|NA|TRBV19|TRBJ1-1
TGTGCCAGTCGGCCCGGGACAGGGACCGGTGAAGCTTTCTTT
CASRPGTGTGEAFF
>NA|13|NA|TRBV19|TRBJ2-7
TGTGCCAGTAGTCCTAGTCCGTCCTACGAGCAGTACTTC
CASSPSPSYEQYF
>NA|16|NA|TRBV21-1|TRBJ2-5
TGTGCCAGCCAATCGAGGAGGAGGGGTAACCAAGAGACCCAGTACTTC
CASQSRRRGNQETQYF
>NA|13|few|TRBV6-5|TRBJ1-5
TGTGCCAGCAGTTATTCGTCTAGGCAGCCCCAGCATTTT
CASSYSSRQPQHF
>TRBD1|19|NA|TRBV19|TRBJ2-2
TGTGCCAGTAGCCGACCTACACTACAGGGGGCGCGAGACACCGGGGAGCTGTTTTTT
CASSRPTLQGARDTGELFF
>TRBD1|13|NA|TRBV25-1|TRBJ2-7
TGTGCCAGTAGAGGGACAGGGATCTACGAGCAGTACTTC
CASRGTGIYEQYF
>NA|16|once|TRBV7-9|TRBJ2-3
TGTGCCAGCAGCTTAGTAGGCGGGGTTAGCACAGATACGCAGTATTTT
CASSLVGGVSTDTQYF
>NA|11|NA|TRBV9|TRBJ2-3
TGTGCCTCAGGGATCCAAGATACGCAGTATTTT
CASGIQDTQYF
>NA|13|NA|TRBV14|TRBJ2-1
TGTGCCAGCAGCCAAGACCGGCGGGATGAGCAGTTCTTC
CASSQDRRDEQFF
>NA|12|NA|TRBV5-1|TRBJ2-5
TGCGCCAGCGGTAGGGAGCAAGAGACCCAGTACTTC
CASGREQETQYF
>NA|12|NA|TRBV7-2|TRBJ1-1
TGTGCCAGCAGCCAGGGCCACCGACGGGCTTTCTTT
CASSQGHRRAFF
>TRBD1|16|NA|TRBV13|TRBJ1-1
TGTGCCAGCAACCAACGTACAGGGGGCGGGAACACTGAAGCTTTCTTT
CASNQRTGGGNTEAFF
>NA|12|NA|TRBV6-1|TRBJ2-1
TGTGCCAGCAGTGAACAATACAATGAGCAGTTCTTC
CASSEQYNEQFF
>TRBD1|15|NA|TRBV19|TRBJ2-7
TGTGCCAGTAGTTCAGGACAGGGGGGTTCCTACGAGCAGTACTTC
CASSSGQGGSYEQYF
>TRBD1|13|NA|TRBV12-5|TRBJ2-1
TGTGCTAGTGTCGAGGGGGCGATCAATGAGCAGTTCTTC
CASVEGAINEQFF
>NA|15|NA|TRBV4-1|TRBJ1-1
TGCGCCAGCAGCCAACCTCCCCAGTCGAACACTGAAGCTTTCTTT
CASSQPPQSNTEAFF
>TRBD1|15|NA|TRBV5-1|TRBJ1-2
TGCGCCAGCAGCTTGATTGCCGGGACAGGGCATGGCTACACCTTC
CASSLIAGTGHGYTF
>TRBD1|14|NA|TRBV7-2|TRBJ2-2
TGTGCCAGCAGCCGGGACAGTAACACCGGGGAGCTGTTTTTT
CASSRDSNTGELFF
>NA|14|NA|TRBV2|TRBJ2-7
TGTGCCAGCAGTGATGTGCAGGGGCCCTACGAGCAGTACTTC
CASSDVQGPYEQYF
>TRBD2|14|NA|TRBV5-5|TRBJ2-5
TGTGCCAGCAGCTATCTAGCGGGTCAAGAGACCCAGTACTTC
CASSYLAGQETQYF
>NA|15|NA|TRBV11-3|TRBJ2-2
TGTGCCAGCAGCCTCACAGGGATGAACACCGGGGAGCTGTTTTTT
CASSLTGMNTGELFF
>NA|18|NA|TRBV15|TRBJ2-2
TGTGCCACCAGCAGAGATTATGGGGCGGGGGCCAACACCGGGGAGCTGTTTTTT
CATSRDYGAGANTGELFF
>TRBD1|16|NA|TRBV5-1|TRBJ2-5
TGCGCCAGCAGCTTGTCGGGACAGGGGGGACAAGAGACCCAGTACTTC
CASSLSGQGGQETQYF
>NA|15|once|TRBV18|TRBJ1-5
TGTGCCAGCTCACCCAACGGGGGAGGAATTCAGCCCCAGCATTTT
CASSPNGGGIQPQHF
>NA|15|once|TRBV5-1|TRBJ2-3
TGCGCCAGCAGCTTGTGGGGCTCCAGCACAGATACGCAGTATTTT
CASSLWGSSTDTQYF
>NA|14|NA|TRBV11-3|TRBJ2-5
TGTGCCAGCAGCTTAGGGCTAGCGCAAGAGACCCAGTACTTC
CASSLGLAQETQYF
>TRBD2|15|few|TRBV13|TRBJ2-1
TGTGCCAGCAGTTACTCGAGCGGGGAGGCATGGGAGCAGTTCTTC
CASSYSSGEAWEQFF
>TRBD2|15|NA|TRBV7-9|TRBJ2-1
TGTTCCAGCAGCATCCTCGCGGGAGGAGGCAATGAGCAGTTCTTC
CSSSILAGGGNEQFF
>TRBD2|16|once|TRBV5-1|TRBJ2-3
TGCGCCAGCAGCCAAGGACTAGCGGGGGGCACAGATACGCAGTATTTT
CASSQGLAGGTDTQYF
>TRBD1|15|many|TRBV5-6|TRBJ2-6
TGTGCCAGCAGCTTGGCCGGGACAGGGAACAACGTCCTGACTTTC
CASSLAGTGNNVLTF
>NA|14|NA|TRBV5-1|TRBJ2-3
TGCGCCAGCAGTGACCTTAGTGGGAGTGATACGCAGTATTTT
CASSDLSGSDTQYF
>TRBD1|13|NA|TRBV5-1|TRBJ1-5
TGCGCCAGCAGCCGGGACAGTCAGCAGCCCCAGCATTTT
CASSRDSQQPQHF
>NA|16|NA|TRBV7-2|TRBJ2-2
TGTGCCCGCAGCCCCATGGCGGGGTCGAACACCGGGGAGCTGTTTTTT
CARSPMAGSNTGELFF
>NA|15|once|TRBV5-1|TRBJ2-2
TGCGCCAGCAGCTTGCGGCAGGGAAACACCGGGGAGCTGTTTTTT
CASSLRQGNTGELFF